Listed below are T cell receptor beta chains from one sample, sequenced in a study of blood T cells in healthy people across ages. TCRdb re-called the 5' RACE reads with MiXCR, one entry per CDR3 protein. The sample consists of roughly 1,500,000 distinct CDR3 sequences, roughly 40% of them appearing once. The sample comprised blood. The receptors originated from a woman aged 18 to 35 in good health. Both conserved end residues are part of each CDR3. Each record gives: clone size, V gene, D gene, J gene, CDR3 protein, CDR3 DNA. A D gene is named only where the DNA matches it firmly. Size values are once, few and many counts, or a class for expanded clones, and some rows have none.

clone_size: few; v_call: TRBV20-1; d_call: .; j_call: TRBJ2-1; cdr3_aa: CSASPIGEQFF; cdr3_nt: TGCAGTGCTAGCCCGATCGGTGAGCAGTTCTTC
clone_size: .; v_call: TRBV20-1; d_call: TRBD1; j_call: TRBJ1-1; cdr3_aa: CSAIPQGQAFF; cdr3_nt: TGCAGTGCTATACCACAGGGGCAAGCTTTCTTT
clone_size: .; v_call: TRBV12-3/TRBV12-4; d_call: .; j_call: TRBJ1-4; cdr3_aa: CASSRVTTNEKLFF; cdr3_nt: TGTGCCAGCAGCCGGGTTACAACTAATGAAAAACTGTTTTTT
clone_size: few; v_call: TRBV25-1; d_call: .; j_call: TRBJ2-7; cdr3_aa: CASSPPVGEGAYEQYF; cdr3_nt: TGTGCCAGCAGTCCCCCGGTTGGGGAAGGGGCCTACGAGCAGTACTTC
clone_size: few; v_call: TRBV12-3/TRBV12-4; d_call: .; j_call: TRBJ1-1; cdr3_aa: CASSSGETTEAFF; cdr3_nt: TGTGCCAGCAGTTCAGGGGAAACCACTGAAGCTTTCTTT
clone_size: .; v_call: TRBV5-1; d_call: .; j_call: TRBJ2-1; cdr3_aa: CASSLEGQTSVNEQFF; cdr3_nt: TGCGCCAGCAGCTTGGAGGGACAGACTAGCGTTAATGAGCAGTTCTTC
clone_size: few; v_call: TRBV20-1; d_call: .; j_call: TRBJ2-1; cdr3_aa: CSARADFYNEQFF; cdr3_nt: TGCAGTGCTAGAGCTGACTTCTACAATGAGCAGTTCTTC
clone_size: once; v_call: TRBV7-2; d_call: .; j_call: TRBJ2-7; cdr3_aa: CASSSRSVYGQYF; cdr3_nt: TGTGCCAGCAGCTCCCGTAGTGTCTACGGGCAGTACTTC
clone_size: few; v_call: TRBV5-1; d_call: .; j_call: TRBJ1-4; cdr3_aa: CASSERDTNKNEKLFF; cdr3_nt: TGCGCCAGCAGCGAGAGGGATACGAACAAAAATGAAAAACTGTTTTTT
clone_size: .; v_call: TRBV4-1; d_call: .; j_call: TRBJ1-2; cdr3_aa: CASSQDPRERDGYTF; cdr3_nt: TGCGCCAGCAGCCAAGATCCCAGGGAAAGGGATGGCTACACCTTC
clone_size: .; v_call: TRBV5-6; d_call: .; j_call: TRBJ1-6; cdr3_aa: CASRTVGQAFGSPLHF; cdr3_nt: TGTGCCAGCAGGACGGTAGGGCAGGCCTTCGGGTCACCCCTCCACTTT
clone_size: .; v_call: TRBV7-2; d_call: TRBD2; j_call: TRBJ2-2; cdr3_aa: CASSFSRGVSRTGELFF; cdr3_nt: TGTGCCAGCAGCTTTTCTCGGGGGGTTTCAAGAACCGGGGAGCTGTTTTTT
clone_size: .; v_call: TRBV5-1; d_call: .; j_call: TRBJ1-1; cdr3_aa: CASSYPGAPNTEAFF; cdr3_nt: TGCGCCAGCAGTTATCCAGGGGCTCCGAACACTGAAGCTTTCTTT
clone_size: .; v_call: TRBV13; d_call: .; j_call: TRBJ2-5; cdr3_aa: CAGSLDGDRTQETQYF; cdr3_nt: TGTGCCGGCAGCTTAGACGGGGACCGCACCCAAGAGACCCAGTACTTC
clone_size: once; v_call: TRBV30; d_call: .; j_call: TRBJ1-2; cdr3_aa: CAWSPNRLNYGYTF; cdr3_nt: TGTGCCTGGAGTCCCAACAGACTAAACTATGGCTACACCTTC
clone_size: .; v_call: TRBV5-1; d_call: .; j_call: TRBJ1-5; cdr3_aa: CASSLDGSPNQPQHF; cdr3_nt: TGCGCCAGCAGCTTGGATGGTAGTCCCAATCAGCCCCAGCATTTT
clone_size: .; v_call: TRBV20-1; d_call: TRBD2; j_call: TRBJ2-2; cdr3_aa: CSAHFPGTSPGELFF; cdr3_nt: TGCAGTGCTCACTTCCCCGGGACTAGCCCCGGGGAGCTGTTTTTT